The present T cell receptor (beta chain) was sequenced within a study of radiotherapy plus CTLA-4 blockade in lung cancer. At the level of the study: Objective responses were documented in around 19% of patients, with disease control in roughly 31%.

Germline V gives CDR1 SGHTA, CDR2 FQGTGA. The CDR3 consists of 15 residues. V was cut by 0 bases and J by 5 bases, with 11 bases left in between. Here immunoSEQ multiplex PCR was the method, and the copy in TCRdb shows in-frame clones only, minus some. Here the sample spans about 95,000 clones, about 80% being singletons. The sample was peripheral blood, taken from a patient treated with radiotherapy plus ipilimumab. The TCR comes from a human donor with non-small cell lung cancer who had stable disease on radiotherapy plus ipilimumab. V gene TRBV7-3 combines with J gene TRBJ1-5; no reliable D call. The CDR3 is CASSLTRNPDQPQHF. Here the CDR3 DNA reads TGTGCCAGCAGCTTAACGCGAAACCCGGATCAGCCCCAGCATTTT.